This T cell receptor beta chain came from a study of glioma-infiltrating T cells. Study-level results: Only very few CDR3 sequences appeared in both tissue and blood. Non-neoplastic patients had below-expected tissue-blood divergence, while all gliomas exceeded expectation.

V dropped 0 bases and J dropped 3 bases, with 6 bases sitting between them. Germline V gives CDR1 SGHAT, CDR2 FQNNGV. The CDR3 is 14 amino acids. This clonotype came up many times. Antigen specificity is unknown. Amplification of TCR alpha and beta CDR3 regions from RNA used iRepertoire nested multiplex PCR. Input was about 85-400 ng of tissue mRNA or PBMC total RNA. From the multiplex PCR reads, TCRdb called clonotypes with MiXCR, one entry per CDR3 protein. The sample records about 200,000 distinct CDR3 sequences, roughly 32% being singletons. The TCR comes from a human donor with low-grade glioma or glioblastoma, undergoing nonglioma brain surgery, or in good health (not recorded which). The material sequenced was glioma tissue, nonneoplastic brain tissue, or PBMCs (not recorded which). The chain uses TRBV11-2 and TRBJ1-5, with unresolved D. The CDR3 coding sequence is TGTGCCAGCAGCTTAGAGGGTTTCAATCAGCCCCAGCATTTT. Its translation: CASSLEGFNQPQHF.